These T cell receptor beta chains were read from a single sample in a study of early T cells in non-severe SARS-CoV-2 infection. From the 5' RACE reads, TCRdb called clonotypes with MiXCR, one entry per CDR3 protein. The table has 45,000 to 65,000 distinct CDR3 sequences, more than 9% seen once. Sequencing input: whole blood. These receptors originate from an adult who was a healthcare worker with PCR-confirmed SARS-CoV-2 infection or an uninfected control (not recorded which). Each CDR3 is given with its conserved first and last residue. The D gene is left open where the match is weak. Only part of the rows carry a size: once, few, many, or a class if the clone is expanded.

CDR3: CASTKQGARITGELFF; DNA: TGTGCCAGCACCAAACAGGGGGCGAGAATCACCGGGGAGCTGTTTTTT; J: TRBJ2-2; size: NA; D: TRBD1; V: TRBV11-1
CDR3: CASSARLAGVDEQFF; DNA: TGTGCCAGCAGCGCCAGACTAGCGGGGGTAGATGAGCAGTTCTTC; J: TRBJ2-1; size: few; D: TRBD2; V: TRBV9
CDR3: CSAPAMDRDITGELFF; DNA: TGCAGTGCCCCGGCGATGGACAGGGATATCACCGGGGAGCTGTTTTTT; J: TRBJ2-2; size: NA; D: TRBD1; V: TRBV20-1
CDR3: CASSPGQTNYGYTF; DNA: TGTGCCAGCTCACCTGGACAGACTAACTATGGCTACACCTTC; J: TRBJ1-2; size: many; D: NA; V: TRBV18
CDR3: CAWTGLPQVSPSTNEKLFF; DNA: TGTGCCTGGACAGGGCTTCCGCAAGTTTCACCCTCAACTAATGAAAAACTGTTTTTT; J: TRBJ1-4; size: many; D: NA; V: TRBV30
CDR3: CSARETGVLNEKLFF; DNA: TGCAGTGCTAGGGAGACAGGTGTTCTTAATGAAAAACTGTTTTTT; J: TRBJ1-4; size: many; D: NA; V: TRBV20-1
CDR3: CSARPQGNEQFF; DNA: TGCAGTGCTAGACCCCAGGGGAATGAGCAGTTCTTC; J: TRBJ2-1; size: many; D: NA; V: TRBV20-1
CDR3: CASSPSGSGRSEQFF; DNA: TGCGCCAGCAGCCCCAGTGGTAGCGGGAGGTCTGAGCAGTTCTTC; J: TRBJ2-1; size: many; D: TRBD2; V: TRBV4-3
CDR3: CASSLGTSGHNEQFF; DNA: TGTGCCAGCAGTTTAGGGACTAGCGGCCACAATGAGCAGTTCTTC; J: TRBJ2-1; size: NA; D: TRBD2; V: TRBV12-3/TRBV12-4
CDR3: CSVGGVGGMNTEAFF; DNA: TGCAGCGTCGGTGGTGTAGGCGGCATGAACACTGAAGCTTTCTTT; J: TRBJ1-1; size: NA; D: NA; V: TRBV29-1
CDR3: CSVLMGRGHEKLFF; DNA: TGCAGCGTCCTTATGGGCAGGGGGCATGAAAAACTGTTTTTT; J: TRBJ1-4; size: many; D: TRBD1; V: TRBV29-1
CDR3: CASSSAGTSGNEQFF; DNA: TGTGCCAGCAGTTCGGCCGGGACTAGCGGTAATGAGCAGTTCTTC; J: TRBJ2-1; size: few; D: TRBD2; V: TRBV6-5
CDR3: CASSGLQGADNEQFF; DNA: TGTGCCAGCAGCGGGCTACAGGGGGCGGACAATGAGCAGTTCTTC; J: TRBJ2-1; size: many; D: TRBD1; V: TRBV7-2
CDR3: CSASLRGDGEQFF; DNA: TGCAGTGCTAGTCTTCGGGGGGATGGTGAGCAGTTCTTC; J: TRBJ2-1; size: many; D: TRBD2; V: TRBV20-1
CDR3: CASSLVGASYNEQFF; DNA: TGTGCCAGCAGCTTGGTAGGAGCCTCCTACAATGAGCAGTTCTTC; J: TRBJ2-1; size: many; D: NA; V: TRBV7-6
CDR3: CSLPQGFGEQFF; DNA: TGCAGCCTCCCCCAGGGGTTCGGTGAGCAGTTCTTC; J: TRBJ2-1; size: many; D: NA; V: TRBV29-1
CDR3: CASTSTGAANEKLFF; DNA: TGTGCCAGTACATCTACAGGGGCGGCTAATGAAAAACTGTTTTTT; J: TRBJ1-4; size: many; D: TRBD1; V: TRBV19
CDR3: CAWKRVQETQYF; DNA: TGTGCCTGGAAGCGGGTACAAGAGACCCAGTACTTC; J: TRBJ2-5; size: few; D: NA; V: TRBV30
CDR3: CASSILGAGDTQYF; DNA: TGTGCCAGTAGTATACTGGGGGCGGGAGATACGCAGTATTTT; J: TRBJ2-3; size: many; D: NA; V: TRBV19
CDR3: CASSWGPGGTYEQYF; DNA: TGCGCCAGCAGCTGGGGGCCAGGGGGGACCTACGAGCAGTACTTC; J: TRBJ2-7; size: many; D: NA; V: TRBV5-1
CDR3: CASSQPDSPYEQYF; DNA: TGCGCCAGCAGCCAACCCGACAGCCCCTACGAGCAGTACTTC; J: TRBJ2-7; size: NA; D: NA; V: TRBV5-1
CDR3: CASSLGLQITEAFF; DNA: TGTGCCAGCAGCTTGGGGCTACAGATCACTGAAGCTTTCTTT; J: TRBJ1-1; size: many; D: NA; V: TRBV5-6
CDR3: CASSVRDTEAFF; DNA: TGTGCCAGCAGTGTTCGAGACACTGAAGCTTTCTTT; J: TRBJ1-1; size: NA; D: NA; V: TRBV2
CDR3: CASSPRQVETQYF; DNA: TGTGCCAGCAGCCCCCGACAGGTTGAGACCCAGTACTTC; J: TRBJ2-5; size: many; D: NA; V: TRBV5-5
CDR3: CASSYRESPDTQYF; DNA: TGTGCCAGCAGTTATCGGGAAAGTCCAGATACGCAGTATTTT; J: TRBJ2-3; size: many; D: NA; V: TRBV6-2/TRBV6-3
CDR3: CTSSQGLVGPVLTGELFF; DNA: TGCACCAGCAGCCAGGGACTAGTAGGCCCGGTGCTCACCGGGGAGCTGTTTTTT; J: TRBJ2-2; size: few; D: NA; V: TRBV1
CDR3: CSAGEIKTGRNEKLFF; DNA: TGCAGTGCTGGGGAGATAAAGACAGGTCGAAATGAAAAACTGTTTTTT; J: TRBJ1-4; size: many; D: NA; V: TRBV20-1
CDR3: CASSGRPTPRTEAFF; DNA: TGTGCCAGCAGCGGACGACCGACGCCAAGGACTGAAGCTTTCTTT; J: TRBJ1-1; size: many; D: NA; V: TRBV9
CDR3: CASSLRLEQYF; DNA: TGTGCCAGCAGCTTGCGCCTCGAGCAGTACTTC; J: TRBJ2-7; size: few; D: NA; V: TRBV5-6
CDR3: CASSLGLAGRNEQFF; DNA: TGCGCCAGCAGCCTAGGACTAGCGGGTAGAAATGAGCAGTTCTTC; J: TRBJ2-1; size: many; D: TRBD2; V: TRBV4-1
CDR3: CSVSTAGTSGSVDTQYF; DNA: TGCAGCGTATCGACTGCTGGGACTAGCGGGAGTGTGGATACGCAGTATTTT; J: TRBJ2-3; size: many; D: TRBD2; V: TRBV29-1
CDR3: CASSVGERELFF; DNA: TGTGCCAGCAGCGTAGGAGAGCGGGAGCTGTTTTTT; J: TRBJ2-2; size: many; D: NA; V: TRBV9